A selection of T cell receptor beta chains follows, all from one sample in a study of T cells after yellow fever vaccination. Via MiXCR, TCRdb re-called the 5' RACE reads, giving one row per CDR3 protein. The sample lists about 360,000 distinct CDR3 sequences; under 7.5% were seen once. Sequencing used PBMCs, obtained 5 days after the yellow fever booster vaccination. The receptors were sampled from a man aged 25 to 40 who received the YFV17D yellow fever vaccine. The CDR3 runs from the conserved cysteine through the conserved F or W. D genes are given only for firm matches. The size of a clone is reported for some rows only, either as once, few or many, or as a class for expanded clones.

13,few,TRBJ2-4,TRBD2,TRBV7-2,CASSAGDKNIQYF,TGTGCCAGCAGCGCGGGAGATAAAAACATTCAGTACTTC
12,many,TRBJ2-1,TRBD1,TRBV25-1,CASSQQGDEQFF,TGTGCCAGCAGCCAACAGGGGGATGAGCAGTTCTTC
16,many,TRBJ2-3,NA,TRBV5-1,CASSLGTRLSTDTQYF,TGCGCCAGCAGCTTGGGAACAAGGCTTAGCACAGATACGCAGTATTTT
13,many,TRBJ2-7,TRBD1,TRBV12-3/TRBV12-4,CASSNRGLHEQYF,TGTGCCAGCAGTAACAGGGGGCTTCACGAGCAGTACTTC
15,few,TRBJ2-2,NA,TRBV25-1,CASSEFLMGYGELFF,TGTGCCAGCAGTGAATTTTTAATGGGATACGGGGAGCTGTTTTTT
16,few,TRBJ2-3,TRBD1,TRBV24-1,CATSEVGGRGQDTQYF,TGTGCCACCAGTGAAGTAGGAGGCAGGGGGCAAGATACGCAGTATTTT
15,few,TRBJ2-1,NA,TRBV5-6,CASSPTGHDYNEQFF,TGTGCCAGCAGCCCCACCGGACACGATTACAATGAGCAGTTCTTC
16,many,TRBJ2-3,TRBD2,TRBV5-1,CASSPRPSGDTDTQYF,TGCGCCAGCAGCCCCCGCCCTAGCGGGGACACAGATACGCAGTATTTT
16,few,TRBJ2-6,NA,TRBV3-1,CASSILGRSGANVLTF,TGTGCCAGCAGCATACTTGGCAGGTCTGGGGCCAACGTCCTGACTTTC
14,NA,TRBJ2-5,NA,TRBV5-6,CASSVLTGKETQYF,TGTGCCAGCAGTGTCCTGACCGGAAAAGAGACCCAGTACTTC
16,many,TRBJ2-1,NA,TRBV28,CASSIPADRGYNEQFF,TGTGCCAGCAGTATCCCAGCGGACCGTGGCTACAATGAGCAGTTCTTC
14,NA,TRBJ2-7,NA,TRBV10-3,CAISEDGTFYEQYF,TGTGCCATCAGTGAAGACGGGACATTCTACGAGCAGTACTTC
13,NA,TRBJ1-1,NA,TRBV7-2,CASSGQLNTEAFF,TGTGCCAGCAGCGGACAGTTGAACACTGAAGCTTTCTTT
14,few,TRBJ1-1,NA,TRBV7-2,CASSSWGVGTEAFF,TGTGCCAGCAGCTCCTGGGGGGTAGGCACTGAAGCTTTCTTT
17,few,TRBJ2-2,NA,TRBV7-8,CASSLAADRGSIGELFF,TGTGCCAGCAGCCTCGCCGCGGATCGGGGTTCGATCGGGGAGCTGTTTTTT
13,many,TRBJ2-5,TRBD1,TRBV3-1,CASRGTAGETQYF,TGTGCCAGCAGGGGGACAGCCGGAGAGACCCAGTACTTC
16,many,TRBJ2-1,TRBD2,TRBV7-8,CASSVRISGTRDEQFF,TGTGCCAGCAGCGTTAGGATTAGCGGGACCCGCGATGAGCAGTTCTTC
17,many,TRBJ2-7,TRBD2,TRBV7-9,CASSPSSGNFNSYEQYF,TGTGCCAGCAGCCCCTCTAGCGGGAATTTCAACTCCTACGAGCAGTACTTC
14,many,TRBJ2-1,NA,TRBV7-8,CASSFSTSYNEQFF,TGTGCCAGCAGCTTCTCGACATCCTACAATGAGCAGTTCTTC
14,NA,TRBJ2-3,NA,TRBV12-3/TRBV12-4,CASSFRYSTDTQYF,TGTGCCAGCAGTTTTAGGTATAGCACAGATACGCAGTATTTT
16,NA,TRBJ2-1,TRBD2,TRBV4-2,CASSQDFSGTNNEQFF,TGTGCCAGCAGCCAAGATTTTAGCGGGACCAACAATGAGCAGTTCTTC
16,few,TRBJ2-1,TRBD2,TRBV6-5,CASSYSRLAGIYEQFF,TGTGCCAGCAGTTACAGTAGGCTAGCGGGAATATATGAGCAGTTCTTC